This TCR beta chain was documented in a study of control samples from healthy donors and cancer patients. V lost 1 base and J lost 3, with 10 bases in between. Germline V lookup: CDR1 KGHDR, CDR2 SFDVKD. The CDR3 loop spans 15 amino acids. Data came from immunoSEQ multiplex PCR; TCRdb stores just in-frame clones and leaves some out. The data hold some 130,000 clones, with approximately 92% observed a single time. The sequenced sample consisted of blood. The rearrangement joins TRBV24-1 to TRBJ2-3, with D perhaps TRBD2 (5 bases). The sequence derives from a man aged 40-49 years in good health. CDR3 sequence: CATSDLGGVTDTQYF. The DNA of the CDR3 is TGTGCCACCAGTGATTTAGGAGGAGTTACAGATACGCAGTATTTT.